This TCR beta chain was profiled in a study of graft-versus-host responses after intestinal transplantation. In its sample, this clone was seen once. Antigen: not known. The method was immunoSEQ multiplex PCR; TCRdb's version includes in-frame clones alone and lacks a portion of them. The table lists some 130,000 clones, about 95% of them singletons, with around 3% in the top ten. The CDR3 loop spans 12 amino acids. Germline V gives CDR1 SGHAT, CDR2 FQNNGV. The V gene lost 1 base and the J gene lost 5 bases, with 5 bases spanning the gap. This chain uses TRBV11-2 with TRBJ1-1; D uncertain. This material consisted of unstimulated CD8+ T cells sorted from spleen or lymph node cells, taken before intestinal transplant. The origin of this receptor is a human donor who received an intestinal transplant. Here the CDR3 DNA reads TGTGCCAGCAGCTTAGGGAGGACTGAAGCTTTCTTT. Its translation is CASSLGRTEAFF.